This T cell receptor beta chain was sequenced in a study of blood T cell repertoires in COVID-19. Study-wide background: Sample material is recorded as cDNA or gDNA derived from T cells, B-cell-depleted T cells, or PBMCs.

Per the study methods: By means of reference gene primer amplification, nucleated cell counts were estimated. The repertoire was sequenced with immunoSEQ multiplex PCR; TCRdb's copy has only in-frame clones and lacks some. The V and J calls and clone size are taken from that table; D and trimming were inferred from the DNA. The table records 250,000 or so clones, 87% of them present only once. Germline trimming cut 6 bases from V and 3 bases from J; bases unmatched to any gene: 6. The CDR3 extends over 14 amino acids. Germline CDR1 and CDR2: MDHEN and SYDVKM. This clone was seen once. Material for sequencing was peripheral blood. The gene calls are TRBV28 and TRBJ2-7, with 9 nucleotides matching TRBD1. The receptor was derived from a woman aged 40 to 49 who had recovered from COVID-19. This CDR3 reads CASRDRDRDYEQYF. The CDR3 DNA reads as TGTGCCAGCAGGGACCGGGACAGGGACTACGAGCAGTACTTC. Based on the CDR3 plus reference TRBV28 and TRBJ2-7, the full variable domain is DVKVTQSSRYLVKRTGEKVFLECVQDMDHENMFWYRQDPGLGLRLIYFSYDVKMKEKGDIPEGYSVSREKKERFSLILESASTNQTSMYLCASRDRDRDYEQYFGPGTRLTVT.